The 13 T cell receptor beta chains below were found in one sample sequenced in a study of T cell responses to AZD1222 COVID-19 vaccine. Profiled with immunoSEQ multiplex PCR; TCRdb holds only in-frame clones, not every one. The top ten hold around 3% of the sample, which has 100,000 to 150,000 clones, roughly 86% seen once. The sequences come from peripheral blood, collected 28 days after the second AZD1222 dose. The receptor source for this set is an adult who received the AZD1222 COVID-19 vaccine.

The chain joins TRBV18 to TRBJ2-7; D is possibly TRBD2 (5 bases). Trimming left V 4 bases short and J 1 base short, with 17 bases between. The germline V gene has CDR1 KGHSH and CDR2 LQKENI. The length of the CDR3 is 16 residues. This CDR3 reads CASSQLPGKGSYEQYF. As DNA, the CDR3 is TGTGCCAGCTCACAACTCCCGGGAAAAGGGTCCTACGAGCAGTACTTC. The full variable domain, with the rest looked up from reference TRBV18 and TRBJ2-7, is NAGVMQNPRHLVRRRGQEARLRCSPMKGHSHVYWYRQLPEEGLKFMVYLQKENIIDESGMPKERFSAEFPKEGPSILRIQQVVRGDSAAYFCASSQLPGKGSYEQYFGPGTRLTVT.

J is TRBJ1-2 and V is TRBV28, with a possible D match to TRBD1 (5 bases). CDR3 length: 19 amino acids. Germline CDR1 is MDHEN and CDR2 is SYDVKM. V lost 5 bases and J lost 0, with 25 bases in between. The CDR3 region is CASSPFPRGRVVTNYGYTF. The DNA for the CDR3 is TGTGCCAGCAGTCCATTCCCCCGGGGCAGGGTGGTAACTAACTATGGCTACACCTTC.

This chain uses TRBV30 with TRBJ2-7; D not resolved. The V and J ends lost 1 base and 4 bases respectively, with 20 bases between them. This CDR3 comprises 16 residues. The germline V gene encodes CDR1 GTSNPN and CDR2 SVGIG (reference sequence). The DNA of the CDR3 is TGTGCCTGGAGTGGCTTGGGCAGGAAGATTAAATACGAGCAGTACTTC. Residues: CAWSGLGRKIKYEQYF.

Only a few counts were recorded for this clone. The chain carries TRBV3-1 (or the pseudogene TRBV3-2) and TRBJ1-2; D remains ambiguous. The CDR3 length is 12 residues. The V gene's germline CDR1 is LGHDT and CDR2 YNNKEL (reference sequence). The germline V and J ends were trimmed by 5 bases and 4 bases, with 8 bases remaining between them. The CDR3 coding sequence is TGTGCCAGCAGCAGAAAGGGCTATGGCTACACCTTC. Translated: CASSRKGYGYTF.

The chain has TRBV10-1 and TRBJ1-2; D uncertain. The germline gives CDR1 WNHNN, CDR2 SYGVQD (reference sequence). CDR3 length: 14 amino acids. V lost 0 bases, J lost 8 bases, and 13 bases lay in between. CDR3 amino acids: CASSESAGSGGYTF. In DNA form, the CDR3 reads TGCGCCAGCAGTGAGTCTGCTGGGTCGGGGGGCTACACCTTC.

The rearrangement joins TRBV10-3 to TRBJ1-2, with 8 bases lining up with TRBD1. Trimming removed 4 bases from V and 4 bases from J; junction bases left unmatched: 2. Germline CDR1 and CDR2: ENHRY and SYGVKD. The CDR3 is made up of 13 amino acids. The CDR3 protein is CAISGTGTYGYTF. The CDR3 nucleotides are TGTGCCATCAGTGGGACAGGGACCTATGGCTACACCTTC.

Only a few counts were recorded for this clone. The chain recombines TRBV7-2 with TRBJ2-7, with D possibly being TRBD1 (5 bases). CDR3 length: 15 residues. The ends were cut back, 5 bases at V and 2 bases at J, with 16 bases in the middle. Germline-derived CDR1 and CDR2 are SGHTA and FQGNSA. The CDR3 loop reads CASSPQTDRPYEQYF. The CDR3 DNA reads TGTGCCAGCAGCCCCCAGACAGACCGCCCCTACGAGCAGTACTTC.

At least ten counts were recorded for this clone. The chain combines TRBV7-2 with TRBJ1-5; D is ambiguous. The germline V and J ends were trimmed by 3 bases and 3 bases, with 9 bases remaining between them. The CDR3 sequence is 14 residues long. Germline V gene lookup returns CDR1 SGHTA and CDR2 FQGNSA. CDR3 sequence: CASSFGSHNQPQHF. The DNA of the CDR3 is TGTGCCAGCAGCTTCGGCTCACACAATCAGCCCCAGCATTTT.

The rearrangement joins TRBV12-3 or TRBV12-4 to TRBJ1-6; D remains ambiguous. The CDR3 is 12 residues long. V lost 6 bases and J 6 bases, leaving 6 bases between the germline ends. In nucleotides, the CDR3 is TGTGCCAGCAGATCACTTAATTCACCCCTCCACTTT. Amino acids: CASRSLNSPLHF.

The chain combines TRBV5-1 with TRBJ2-2; 9 bases line up with TRBD1. This CDR3 is 17 amino acids long. Germline CDR1 SGHRS, CDR2 YFSETQ. After removal of 5 bases from V and 5 bases from J, the junction contained 13 bases not matched to a gene. Written as DNA, the CDR3 is TGCGCCAGCAGAACATCACAGGGGGCGCCGGGGACCGGGGAGCTGTTTTTT. Translated, it gives CASRTSQGAPGTGELFF.

The V and J genes are TRBV29-1 and TRBJ2-1; D uncertain. Germline V lookup: CDR1 SQVTM, CDR2 ANQGSEA. V was shortened by 1 base and J by 0 bases, with 10 bases between the two germline ends. The CDR3 is 15 residues long. In DNA, the CDR3 is TGCAGCGTTGAAGGGGTCAAGAGCTCCTACAATGAGCAGTTCTTC. It yields the protein CSVEGVKSSYNEQFF.

The gene calls are TRBV30 and TRBJ1-1; D not certain. From germline, CDR1 is GTSNPN and CDR2 SVGIG (reference sequence). Between the trimmed V and J ends, which lost 1 base and 4 bases, there was a span of 10 bases. There are 13 residues in the CDR3. This chain's CDR3 is CAWSGMMGTEAFF. In nucleotides, the CDR3 is TGTGCCTGGAGTGGGATGATGGGCACTGAAGCTTTCTTT.

This chain joins TRBV5-1 and TRBJ2-2, with TRBD2 identical over 12 bases. Germline lookup yields CDR1 SGHRS and CDR2 YFSETQ. The CDR3 spans 14 residues. Trimming took 9 bases from V and 3 from J; bases not matched to a gene: 3. CDR3 nucleotides: TGCGCCACCACTAGCGGGGGGCACACCGGGGAGCTGTTTTTT. Protein sequence: CATTSGGHTGELFF.